The 19 T cell receptor beta chains below were found in one sample sequenced in a study of shared clonotypes between healthy human individuals. Measured with immunoSEQ multiplex PCR; TCRdb has only the in-frame clones, and not every one. The sample includes 850,000 to 1,200,000 clones, around 74% seen only once; the top ten take approximately 1.5%. Sequencing used memory CD4+ T cells sorted from blood. Subset specified: CD45RA-negative fraction. The receptors were gathered from a man aged 18 to 29 in good health.

This clone was seen once. In nucleotides, the CDR3 is TGCGCCAGCAGCCAGAGGGACGGCAGGTTAAGGGGCGGTGGAAACACCATATATTTT. Translating gives CASSQRDGRLRGGGNTIYF. This chain uses TRBV4-1 with TRBJ1-3, with D possibly being TRBD1 (5 bases). This CDR3 spans 19 amino acids. Germline lookup yields CDR1 MGHRA and CDR2 YSYEKL. V lost 3 bases and J lost 3, with 24 bases in between.

This rearrangement joins TRBV6-1 to TRBJ2-3; 8 nucleotides agree with TRBD1. With 6 bases clipped from V and 0 bases from J, the junction kept 5 bases outside the gene matches. Germline V gives CDR1 MNHNS, CDR2 SASEGT. The CDR3 runs to 15 residues. The DNA for the CDR3 is TGTGCCAGCAGGGCCGGGACAGGTAGCACAGATACGCAGTATTTT. Residues: CASRAGTGSTDTQYF.

This clone was counted between two and nine times. The rearrangement joins TRBV10-2 to TRBJ2-7; perhaps TRBD1 as D (6 bases). Trimming took off 3 bases at V and 2 bases at J, with 14 bases between the two ends. Germline CDR1 WSHSY, CDR2 SAAADI. This CDR3 has 15 residues. The CDR3 nucleotides are TGCGCCAGCAGTGAACGGACAGTTCCGACCTACGAGCAGTACTTC. As protein: CASSERTVPTYEQYF.

This clone was observed a few times. Within the sample, other DNA sequences also encode this same CDR3. This CDR3 is CAWAGNSYEQYF. In DNA form, the CDR3 reads TGTGCCTGGGCAGGGAACTCCTACGAGCAGTACTTC. The rearrangement links TRBV30 to TRBJ2-7; weak D call: TRBD1 (5 bases). CDR3 length: 12 residues. Trimming stripped 5 bases from V and 0 bases from J, with 8 bases between. Germline assignment: CDR1 GTSNPN and CDR2 SVGIG (reference sequence).

The chain is built from TRBV10-3 and TRBJ2-7, with TRBD2 identical over 9 bases. Looked up from germline, CDR1 is ENHRY and CDR2 is SYGVKD. The V gene end was trimmed by 3 bases and the J gene end by 5 bases; junction bases not matched to a gene: 2. The CDR3 consists of 13 residues. CDR3 nucleotides: TGTGCCATCAGTGAAGAGCGGGGGGACGAGCAGTACTTC. Its translation is CAISEERGDEQYF.

The chain links TRBV6-1 to TRBJ1-2; no clear D gene. This CDR3 spans 13 amino acids. V lost 5 bases to trimming and J lost 2 bases, with 9 bases between them. Germline CDR1 is MNHNS and CDR2 is SASEGT. CDR3: CASSPDINYGYTF. The CDR3 nucleotides read TGTGCCAGCAGTCCTGACATCAACTATGGCTACACCTTC.

This clone was counted once. The J gene is TRBJ2-3, the V gene TRBV7-8, with 7 bases fitting TRBD1. This CDR3 spans 15 amino acids. With 4 bases clipped from V and 0 bases from J, the junction kept 4 bases outside the gene matches. Germline CDR1 is SGHVS and CDR2 is FQNEAQ. CDR3 sequence: CASSSQGQSTDTQYF. The CDR3 DNA reads as TGTGCCAGCAGCTCGCAGGGACAGAGCACAGATACGCAGTATTTT.

The chain joins TRBV9 to TRBJ2-3; 8 bases align to TRBD2. The CDR3 is 17 amino acids. The V and J ends lost 3 bases and 4 bases, in that order; junction bases with no gene match: 13. Germline-derived CDR1 and CDR2 are SGDLS and YYNGEE. CDR3 nucleotides: TGTGCCAGCAGCGCCCTGGCCTGGGAAGCGGGGGCAGATACGCAGTATTTT. As protein: CASSALAWEAGADTQYF. The full variable domain, its missing parts supplied by reference TRBV9 and TRBJ2-3, is DSGVTQTPKHLITATGQRVTLRCSPRSGDLSVYWYQQSLDQGLQFLIQYYNGEERAKGNILERFSAQQFPDLHSELNLSSLELGDSALYFCASSALAWEAGADTQYFGPGTRLTVL.

The V call is TRBV5-4, the J call TRBJ2-2, with D hard to call. Germline V gene sequence: CDR1 SGHNT, CDR2 YYREEE (reference sequence). This CDR3 has 14 amino acids. V lost 4 bases and J 6 bases, leaving 13 bases between the germline ends. CDR3 sequence reads: CASSLIQVAGELFF. CDR3 bases: TGTGCCAGCAGCCTGATCCAAGTGGCCGGGGAGCTGTTTTTT.

The chain carries TRBV6-1 and TRBJ1-3, with 7 bases matching TRBD1. Germline V gene lookup returns CDR1 MNHNS and CDR2 SASEGT. CDR3 length: 15 amino acids. Trimming removed 6 bases from V and 0 bases from J; junction bases left unmatched: 5. The chain's CDR3 is CASRATGLSGNTIYF. CDR3 DNA: TGTGCCAGCAGAGCGACAGGGCTCTCTGGAAACACCATATATTTT.

The rearrangement links TRBV10-1 to TRBJ1-1; TRBD1 matches at 7 bases. CDR1 is WNHNN, CDR2 SYGVQD, per germline (reference sequence). V was pared by 5 bases and J by 4 bases, with 4 bases of the junction left unmatched. CDR3 length equals 13 residues. CDR3 region: CASSSQGSTEAFF. The CDR3 region has the DNA TGCGCCAGCAGTTCACAGGGGAGCACTGAAGCTTTCTTT.

V is TRBV30 and J is TRBJ2-7; D remains unclear. The CDR3 length is 13 residues. V lost 8 bases, J lost 0 bases, and 14 bases lay in between. Germline CDR1 reads GTSNPN; CDR2 reads SVGIG (reference sequence). CDR3 loop: CAQANRASYEQYF. The CDR3, as DNA: TGTGCCCAGGCAAATAGGGCCTCCTACGAGCAGTACTTC.

The V and J genes are TRBV6-1 and TRBJ1-2; TRBD1 matches at 7 bases. This CDR3 is built from 13 residues. Germline trimming cut 8 bases from V and 7 bases from J; bases unmatched to any gene: 10. Per the germline V gene, CDR1 is MNHNS and CDR2 is SASEGT. CDR3 coding DNA: TGTGCCAGCGTGGAAAAACAGGGGATTGGCTACACCTTC. Protein sequence: CASVEKQGIGYTF.

V is TRBV7-8 and J is TRBJ1-5; TRBD1 matches 11 bases. The V gene end was trimmed by 5 bases and the J gene end by 4 bases; junction bases not matched to a gene: 13. The length of the CDR3 is 18 residues. CDR1 is SGHVS, CDR2 FQNEAQ, per germline. CDR3 nucleotide sequence: TGTGCCAGCAGCCCGACTGGACAGGGGGCGGTTCGAAATCAGCCCCAGCATTTT. Encoded protein: CASSPTGQGAVRNQPQHF.

This clone occurred a few times. This same CDR3 is encoded by further DNA sequences in the sample. V usage is TRBV30 and J usage is TRBJ1-4; D gene uncertain. CDR3 length: 15 residues. Germline loops: CDR1 GTSNPN, CDR2 SVGIG (reference sequence). The V and J ends lost 0 bases and 0 bases respectively, with 8 bases between them. For the CDR3, the DNA is TGTGCCTGGAGTGTAGTCCCTGCAACTAATGAAAAACTGTTTTTT. Its translation is CAWSVVPATNEKLFF.

In this sample, this clone turned up once. This rearrangement joins TRBV30 to TRBJ2-7; 7 bases match TRBD1. Germline CDR1 is GTSNPN and CDR2 is SVGIG (reference sequence). Trimming removed 1 base from V and 9 bases from J; junction bases left unmatched: 6. CDR3 length: 12 residues. The CDR3 loop is CAWSATGDLQYF. In DNA, the CDR3 is TGTGCCTGGAGTGCTACAGGGGACCTGCAGTACTTC.

The V gene is TRBV10-3, the J gene TRBJ1-6, with D uncertain. The CDR3 contains 14 residues. V was shortened by 2 bases and J by 1 base, with 3 bases between the two germline ends. Germline V gene sequence: CDR1 ENHRY, CDR2 SYGVKD. The CDR3 sequence: CAISESSYNSPLHF. In nucleotides, the CDR3 is TGTGCCATCAGTGAGAGTTCCTATAATTCACCCCTCCACTTT.

The genes are TRBV2 and TRBJ2-1, with D perhaps matching TRBD2 (5 bases). The V end was cut by 1 base, the J end by 0 bases, with 10 bases between. CDR1 is SNHLY and CDR2 is FYNNEI in the germline V gene. This CDR3 comprises 16 residues. The CDR3 spells CASSEETGSSYNEQFF. The CDR3 bases are TGTGCCAGCAGTGAAGAGACGGGGAGCTCCTACAATGAGCAGTTCTTC.

The chain joins TRBV28 to TRBJ1-1; 8 positions agree with TRBD1. Trimming at V came to 6 bases and at J to 2 bases, leaving 5 bases not matched to a gene. CDR1 is MDHEN, CDR2 SYDVKM, per germline. The CDR3 has 14 residues. CDR3 nucleotides: TGTGCCAGCAGCACCGGACAGGGTAACACTGAAGCTTTCTTT. Its translation: CASSTGQGNTEAFF.